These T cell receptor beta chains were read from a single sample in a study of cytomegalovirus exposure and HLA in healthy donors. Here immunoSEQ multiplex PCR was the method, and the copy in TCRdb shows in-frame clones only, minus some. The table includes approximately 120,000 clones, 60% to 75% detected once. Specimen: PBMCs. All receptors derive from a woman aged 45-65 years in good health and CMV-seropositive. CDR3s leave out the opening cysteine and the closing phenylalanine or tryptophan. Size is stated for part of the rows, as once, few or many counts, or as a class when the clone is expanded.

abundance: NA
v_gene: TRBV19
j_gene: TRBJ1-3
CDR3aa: ASSAGTGVGNTIY

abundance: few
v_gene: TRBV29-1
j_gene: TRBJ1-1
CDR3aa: SVTTGAAF

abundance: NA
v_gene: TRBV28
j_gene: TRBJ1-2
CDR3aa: ASRSGQGNYGYT

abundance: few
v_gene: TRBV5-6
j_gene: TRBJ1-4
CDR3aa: ASSPDYSNEKLF

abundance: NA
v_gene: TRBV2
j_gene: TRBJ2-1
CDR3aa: ASSELAVEYNEQF

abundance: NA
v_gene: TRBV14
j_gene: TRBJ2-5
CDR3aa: ASSQGGTKQETQY

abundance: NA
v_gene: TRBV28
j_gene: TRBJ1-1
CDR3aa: ASETENTEAF

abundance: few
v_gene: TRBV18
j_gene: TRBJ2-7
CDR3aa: ASSAVSGYEQY

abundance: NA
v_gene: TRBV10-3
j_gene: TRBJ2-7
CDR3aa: AIRGSDRGYEQY

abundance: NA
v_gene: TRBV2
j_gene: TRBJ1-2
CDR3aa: ASRQGAGYGYT

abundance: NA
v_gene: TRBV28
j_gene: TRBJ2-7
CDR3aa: ASSFSFYEQY

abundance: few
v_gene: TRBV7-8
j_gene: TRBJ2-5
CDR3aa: ASSVPGTRFQETQY

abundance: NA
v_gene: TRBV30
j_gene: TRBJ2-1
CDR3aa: AWSVKPGFEQF

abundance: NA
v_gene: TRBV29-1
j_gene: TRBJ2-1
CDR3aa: SAQPQNYNEQF

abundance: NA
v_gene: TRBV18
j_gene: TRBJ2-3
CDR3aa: ASSRTASTDTQY

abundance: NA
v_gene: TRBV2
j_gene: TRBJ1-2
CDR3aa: ASSGWGQGFDYGYT

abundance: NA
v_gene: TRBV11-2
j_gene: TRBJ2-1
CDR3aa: ASSLQGGRYNEQF

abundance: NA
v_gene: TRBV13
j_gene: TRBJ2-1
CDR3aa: ASSSGLAGATYNEQF

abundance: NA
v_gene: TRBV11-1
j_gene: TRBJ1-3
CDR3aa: ASSPGESGNTIY

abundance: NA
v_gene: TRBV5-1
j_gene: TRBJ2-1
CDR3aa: ASSFRLAGEGEQF